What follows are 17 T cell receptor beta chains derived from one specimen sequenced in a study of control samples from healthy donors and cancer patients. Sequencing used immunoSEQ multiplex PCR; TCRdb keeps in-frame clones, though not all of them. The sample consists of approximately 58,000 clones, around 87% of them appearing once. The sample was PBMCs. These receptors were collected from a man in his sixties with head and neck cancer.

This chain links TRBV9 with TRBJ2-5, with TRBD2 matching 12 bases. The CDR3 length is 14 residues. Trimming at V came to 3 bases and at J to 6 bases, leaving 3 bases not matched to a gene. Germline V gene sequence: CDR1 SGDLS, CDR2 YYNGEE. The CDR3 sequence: CASSGTSGIKTQYF. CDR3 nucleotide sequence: TGTGCCAGCAGCGGGACTAGCGGGATCAAGACCCAGTACTTC.

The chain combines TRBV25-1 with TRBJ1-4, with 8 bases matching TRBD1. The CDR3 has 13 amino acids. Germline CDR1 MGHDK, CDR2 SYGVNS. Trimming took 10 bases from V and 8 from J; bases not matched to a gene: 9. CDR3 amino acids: CATHRGNGEKLFF. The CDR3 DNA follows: TGTGCCACCCACAGGGGGAATGGGGAAAAACTGTTTTTT.

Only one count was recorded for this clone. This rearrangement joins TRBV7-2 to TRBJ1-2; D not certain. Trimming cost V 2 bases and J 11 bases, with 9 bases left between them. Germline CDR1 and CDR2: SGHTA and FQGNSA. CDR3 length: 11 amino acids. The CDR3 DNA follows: TGTGCCAGCAGCTTATACTCAGGTTACACCTTC. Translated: CASSLYSGYTF.

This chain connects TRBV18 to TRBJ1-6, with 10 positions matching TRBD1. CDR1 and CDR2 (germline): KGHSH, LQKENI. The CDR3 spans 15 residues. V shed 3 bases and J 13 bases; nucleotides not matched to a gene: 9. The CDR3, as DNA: TGTGCCAGCTCACCGGACAGGGGGATGTATAGTCCCCTCCACTTT. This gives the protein CASSPDRGMYSPLHF.

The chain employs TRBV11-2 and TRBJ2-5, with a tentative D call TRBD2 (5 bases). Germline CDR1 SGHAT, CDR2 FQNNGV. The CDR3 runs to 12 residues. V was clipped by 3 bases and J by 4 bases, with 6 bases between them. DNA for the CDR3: TGTGCCAGCAGCTTCGGGGTAGAGACCCAGTACTTC. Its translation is CASSFGVETQYF.

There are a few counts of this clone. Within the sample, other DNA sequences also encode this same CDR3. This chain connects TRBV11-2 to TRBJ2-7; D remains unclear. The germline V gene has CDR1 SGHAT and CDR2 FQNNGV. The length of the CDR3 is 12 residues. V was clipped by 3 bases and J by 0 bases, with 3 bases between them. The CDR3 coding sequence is TGTGCCAGCAGCTTCCCCTCCTACGAGCAGTACTTC. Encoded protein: CASSFPSYEQYF.

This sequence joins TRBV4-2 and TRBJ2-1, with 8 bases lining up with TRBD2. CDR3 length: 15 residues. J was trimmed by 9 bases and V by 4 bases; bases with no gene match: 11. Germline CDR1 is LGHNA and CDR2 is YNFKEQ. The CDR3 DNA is TGTGCCAGCAGCCGAACCGGGACTAGTAGGTTTGAGCAGTTCTTC. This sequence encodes CASSRTGTSRFEQFF.

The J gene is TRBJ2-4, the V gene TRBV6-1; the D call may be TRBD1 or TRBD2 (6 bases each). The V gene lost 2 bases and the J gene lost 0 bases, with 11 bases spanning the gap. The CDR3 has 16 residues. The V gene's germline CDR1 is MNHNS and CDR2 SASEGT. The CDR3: CASSEKGGRAKNIQYF. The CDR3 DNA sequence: TGTGCCAGCAGTGAAAAGGGGGGTCGAGCCAAAAACATTCAGTACTTC.

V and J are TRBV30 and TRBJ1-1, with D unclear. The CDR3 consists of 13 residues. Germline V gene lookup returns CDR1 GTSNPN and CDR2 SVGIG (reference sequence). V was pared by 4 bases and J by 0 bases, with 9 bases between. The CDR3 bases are TGTGCCTGGACCGGGAATATGAACACTGAAGCTTTCTTT. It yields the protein CAWTGNMNTEAFF.

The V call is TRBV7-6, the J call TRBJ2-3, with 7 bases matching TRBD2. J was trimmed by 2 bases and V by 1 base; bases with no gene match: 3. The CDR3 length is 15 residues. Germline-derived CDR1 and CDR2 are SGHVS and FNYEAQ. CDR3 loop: CASSLEGDYTDTQYF. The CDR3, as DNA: TGTGCCAGCAGCTTAGAAGGGGACTACACAGATACGCAGTATTTT.

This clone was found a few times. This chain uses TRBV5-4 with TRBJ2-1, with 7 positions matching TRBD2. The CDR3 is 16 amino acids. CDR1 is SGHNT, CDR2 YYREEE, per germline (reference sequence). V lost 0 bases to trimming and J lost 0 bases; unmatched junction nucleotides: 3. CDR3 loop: CASSLGAGVSYNEQFF. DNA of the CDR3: TGTGCCAGCAGCTTGGGGGCGGGGGTCTCCTACAATGAGCAGTTCTTC.

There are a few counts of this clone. DNA of the CDR3: TGTGCCAGCAGCCAGCGACAGGTCGGCACCATATATTTT. Protein: CASSQRQVGTIYF. This sequence joins TRBV2 and TRBJ1-3; TRBD1 is a possible D gene (6 bases). Trimming pared 6 bases from V and 9 bases from J, leaving 15 bases between. Germline CDR1 and CDR2: SNHLY and FYNNEI. This CDR3 region has 13 residues.

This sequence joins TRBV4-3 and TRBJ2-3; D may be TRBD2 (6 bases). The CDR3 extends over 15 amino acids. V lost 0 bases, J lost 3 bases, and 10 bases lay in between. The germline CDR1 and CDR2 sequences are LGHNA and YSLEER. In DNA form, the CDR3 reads TGCGCCAGCAGCCAAGAGATCGGGGGAACAGATACGCAGTATTTT. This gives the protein CASSQEIGGTDTQYF.

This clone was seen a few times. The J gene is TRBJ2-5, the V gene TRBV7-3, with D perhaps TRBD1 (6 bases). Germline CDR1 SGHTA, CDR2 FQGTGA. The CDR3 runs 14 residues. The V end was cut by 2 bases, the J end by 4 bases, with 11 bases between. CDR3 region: CASSLFGRGETQYF. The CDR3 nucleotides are TGTGCCAGCAGCTTATTTGGCAGGGGAGAGACCCAGTACTTC.

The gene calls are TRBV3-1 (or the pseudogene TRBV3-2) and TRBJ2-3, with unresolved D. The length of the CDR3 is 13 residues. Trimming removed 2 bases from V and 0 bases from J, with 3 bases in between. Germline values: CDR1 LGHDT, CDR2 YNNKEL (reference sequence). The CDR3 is CASSQQSTDTQYF. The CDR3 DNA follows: TGTGCCAGCAGCCAACAGAGCACAGATACGCAGTATTTT.

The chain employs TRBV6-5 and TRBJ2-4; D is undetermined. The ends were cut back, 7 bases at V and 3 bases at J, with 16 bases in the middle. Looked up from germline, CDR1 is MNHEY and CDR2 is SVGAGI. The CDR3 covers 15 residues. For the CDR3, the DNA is TGTGCCAGCAACCTAGAAAGGGTGGGCAAAAACATTCAGTACTTC. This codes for CASNLERVGKNIQYF.

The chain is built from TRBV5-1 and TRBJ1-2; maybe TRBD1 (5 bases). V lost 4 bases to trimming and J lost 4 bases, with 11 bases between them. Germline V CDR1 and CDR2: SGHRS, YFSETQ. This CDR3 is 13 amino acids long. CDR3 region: CASSLQGLYGYTF. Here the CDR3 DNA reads TGCGCCAGCAGCCTGCAGGGCCTCTATGGCTACACCTTC.